This T cell receptor beta chain was retrieved from a study of blood T cell repertoires in COVID-19. Overall study: Samples of COVID-19 (acute and convalescent) were obtained from the United States, Italy and Spain. PBMCs, B-cell-depleted T cells, or T cells provided the cDNA or gDNA that made up the material.

CDR1 and CDR2 from the germline V gene are SNHLY and FYNNEI. V lost 8 bases and J 8 bases, leaving 16 bases between the germline ends. CDR3 length: 13 amino acids. Original processing methods: Amplification from reference gene primers served as the basis for estimated nucleated cell counts. Profiled with immunoSEQ multiplex PCR; TCRdb holds only in-frame clones, not every one. Clone size and the V and J calls come from that table; the DNA yielded D and trimming. Of approximately 230,000 clones listed, approximately 88% are singletons. The sequenced sample was peripheral blood. The TCR was taken from a woman aged 30 to 39 with COVID-19, enrolled during active disease. The chain combines TRBV2 with TRBJ1-3; possible D gene TRBD1, 5 bases. CDR3 sequence: CASLPGVRDTIYF. DNA of the CDR3: TGTGCCAGCCTACCGGGGGTGAGGGACACCATATATTTT.